What follows are 25 T cell receptor beta chains derived from one specimen sequenced in a study of T cell responses to AZD1222 COVID-19 vaccine (dated by TCRdb to the early 2020s). The sample's time point label, decoded: about 28 days (+/-7) after the second vaccine dose. The library relied on the immunoSEQ multiplex PCR assay. Entries here come from immuneACCESS through TCRdb and include only in-frame sequences with V and J called. Some clones fail to appear in such tables; in the studies checked, an unresolved V gene covers under half of the shortfall, and the cause of the remainder is unknown. Counted in this sample were 100,000 to 120,000 clones; about 94% of them appeared once. The ten largest account for 2.9% of the sample. Sample: peripheral blood, taken 28 days after the second AZD1222 dose. These receptors all stem from an adult who received the AZD1222 COVID-19 vaccine.

This clone was observed a single time. CDR3 protein: CASSLKSTDTQYF. Written as DNA, the CDR3 is TGTGCCAGCAGCCTTAAGAGCACAGATACGCAGTATTTT. This chain joins TRBV6-5 and TRBJ2-3; unclear D gene. The germline V and J ends were trimmed by 6 bases and 0 bases, with 7 bases remaining between them. Germline lookup yields CDR1 MNHEY and CDR2 SVGAGI. This CDR3 region has 13 residues.

This chain connects TRBV7-9 to TRBJ1-1; TRBD1 matches 7 bases. This CDR3 is built from 14 residues. V lost 3 bases and J lost 6; bases outside the gene matches: 7. Germline values: CDR1 SEHNR, CDR2 FQNEAQ (reference sequence). The CDR3 spells CASSFVQGSSEAFF. The CDR3 bases are TGTGCCAGCAGCTTCGTACAGGGGTCGTCTGAAGCTTTCTTT.

V and J are TRBV7-7 and TRBJ2-5; perhaps TRBD1 as D (6 bases). Germline V lookup: CDR1 SSHAT, CDR2 FNYEAQ (reference sequence). Trimming took 3 bases from V and 5 from J, leaving 10 bases between them. The CDR3 totals 13 residues. CDR3 DNA: TGTGCCAGCAGCTTCGCTGGGGGCGAGACCCAGTACTTC. It is translated as CASSFAGGETQYF.

The chain is built from TRBV2 and TRBJ1-1, with unresolved D. V lost 6 bases and J 2 bases, leaving 10 bases between the germline ends. This CDR3 has 13 amino acids. Germline CDR1 reads SNHLY; CDR2 reads FYNNEI. The CDR3 loop is CASRDSGNTEAFF. In DNA, the CDR3 is TGTGCCAGCAGGGACTCAGGCAACACTGAAGCTTTCTTT.

The chain recombines TRBV30 with TRBJ1-1; 7 bases fit TRBD1. The CDR3 sequence is 17 residues long. V was clipped by 5 bases and J by 0 bases; unmatched bases: 15. In germline, CDR1 is GTSNPN, CDR2 SVGIG (reference sequence). The CDR3 coding sequence is TGTGCCTGGCACCGGGACAGTGTGGAGGTAATGAACACTGAAGCTTTCTTT. It translates to CAWHRDSVEVMNTEAFF.

This chain connects TRBV6-4 to TRBJ1-5; D is uncertain. The CDR3 consists of 13 residues. Looked up from germline, CDR1 is MRHNA and CDR2 is SNTAGT. V lost 5 bases to trimming and J lost 3 bases, with 8 bases between them. The CDR3 DNA sequence: TGTGCCAGCAGTAGGGAAATCAATCAGCCCCAGCATTTT. Translating gives CASSREINQPQHF.

The chain uses TRBV11-3 and TRBJ1-2; no reliable D call. The CDR3 spans 10 residues. The germline V gene has CDR1 SGHNT and CDR2 YENEEA. The V end was cut by 10 bases, the J end by 6 bases, with 9 bases between. The CDR3 loop is CAIEEDGYTF. The DNA of the CDR3 is TGTGCCATCGAGGAGGATGGCTACACCTTC. The full variable domain, completed using reference TRBV11-3 and TRBJ1-2, is EAGVVQSPRYKIIEKKQPVAFWCNPISGHNTLYWYLQNLGQGPELLIRYENEEAVDDSQLPKDRFSAERLKGVDSTLKIQPAELGDSAVYLCAIEEDGYTFGSGTRLTVV.

The V and J genes are TRBV18 and TRBJ1-3; D not certain. Germline V gene data show CDR1 as KGHSH and CDR2 as LQKENI. The CDR3 runs to 17 residues. Trimming pared 3 bases from V and 0 bases from J, leaving 15 bases between. The CDR3 region is CASSPLSADSSGNTIYF. The CDR3 DNA reads TGTGCCAGCTCACCTCTCTCGGCAGATAGCTCTGGAAACACCATATATTTT. The full variable domain, rest sourced from reference TRBV18 and TRBJ1-3, is NAGVMQNPRHLVRRRGQEARLRCSPMKGHSHVYWYRQLPEEGLKFMVYLQKENIIDESGMPKERFSAEFPKEGPSILRIQQVVRGDSAAYFCASSPLSADSSGNTIYFGEGSWLTVV.

The rearrangement uses TRBV5-1 and TRBJ2-3; D gene unclear. Germline V lookup: CDR1 SGHRS, CDR2 YFSETQ. The V end was cut by 0 bases, the J end by 3 bases, with 17 bases between. The CDR3 is made up of 17 amino acids. The CDR3 reads CASSLGAHNLGTDTQYF. The CDR3 nucleotides read TGCGCCAGCAGCTTGGGGGCCCATAACCTTGGGACAGATACGCAGTATTTT.

This clone appeared a single time. V is TRBV6-5 and J is TRBJ2-1; D not certain. The germline V gene has CDR1 MNHEY and CDR2 SVGAGI. Between the trimmed V and J ends, which lost 6 bases and 0 bases, there was a span of 12 bases. The CDR3 extends over 15 amino acids. The CDR3 DNA follows: TGTGCCAGCAGCGCCACAAGGGACTCCTACAATGAGCAGTTCTTC. It specifies CASSATRDSYNEQFF.

The V and J genes are TRBV5-1 and TRBJ1-1, with 8 positions matching TRBD1. This CDR3 contains 14 residues. Trimming removed 3 bases from V and 5 bases from J; junction bases left unmatched: 6. Per germline, CDR1 SGHRS and CDR2 YFSETQ. CDR3 sequence reads: CASSWTGWRTEAFF. As DNA, the CDR3 is TGCGCCAGCAGCTGGACAGGGTGGAGGACTGAAGCTTTCTTT.

V and J are TRBV5-1 and TRBJ1-1; 7 bases agree with TRBD1. Germline lookup yields CDR1 SGHRS and CDR2 YFSETQ. This CDR3 is built from 15 residues. V lost 1 base to trimming and J lost 4 bases; unmatched junction nucleotides: 7. CDR3 loop: CASSLYRDSLTEAFF. The CDR3 nucleotides are TGCGCCAGCAGCTTGTACCGGGACAGCCTCACTGAAGCTTTCTTT.

V gene TRBV5-1 combines with J gene TRBJ1-3, with 7 positions matching TRBD1. There are 18 residues in the CDR3. Looked up from germline, CDR1 is SGHRS and CDR2 is YFSETQ. V trimming: 4 bases; J trimming: 1 base; junction bases outside the gene matches: 14. The CDR3 coding sequence is TGCGCCAGCAGCCGGGGACCACAACAGGGGAAATCTGGAAACACCATATATTTT. This encodes CASSRGPQQGKSGNTIYF. Full variable domain (outside the CDR3, taken from reference TRBV5-1 and TRBJ1-3): KAGVTQTPRYLIKTRGQQVTLSCSPISGHRSVSWYQQTPGQGLQFLFEYFSETQRNKGNFPGRFSGRQFSNSRSEMNVSTLELGDSALYLCASSRGPQQGKSGNTIYFGEGSWLTVV.

This rearrangement joins TRBV18 to TRBJ2-1, with D tentatively TRBD1 (6 bases). The CDR3 is 16 amino acids. The V gene's germline CDR1 is KGHSH and CDR2 LQKENI. Trimming stripped 1 base from V and 3 bases from J, with 13 bases between. Here the CDR3 DNA reads TGTGCCAGCTCACCACTGAAGCGGACAGACTACAATGAGCAGTTCTTC. Amino acids: CASSPLKRTDYNEQFF.

To note about this clone: One end of the junction fails to match germline, which may point to a read error. The chain combines TRBV19 with TRBJ2-7, with 10 positions matching TRBD2. Germline values: CDR1 LNHDA, CDR2 SQIVND (reference sequence). There are 15 residues in the CDR3. The CDR3 DNA reads as TGTGCCAGTAGTAGAGGGACTAGCGCCTTTTCAGTCCAGGACTTC. Translation gives CASSRGTSAFSVQDF.

The chain is built from TRBV18 and TRBJ2-5; 8 nucleotides agree with TRBD2. After removal of 2 bases from V and 7 bases from J, the junction contained 15 bases not matched to a gene. The germline V gene has CDR1 KGHSH and CDR2 LQKENI. CDR3 size: 17 residues. The CDR3, as DNA: TGTGCCAGCTCACCAGAGCCAGCGGGGGTTCCATTGGGGACCCAGTACTTC. Residues: CASSPEPAGVPLGTQYF.

The V gene is TRBV5-5, the J gene TRBJ1-3; weak D call: TRBD1 (5 bases). The CDR3 is 16 amino acids. The germline V gene encodes CDR1 SGHKS and CDR2 YYEKEE (reference sequence). The V and J ends lost 0 bases and 8 bases respectively, with 18 bases between them. CDR3 loop: CASSLVGEVLGDTIYF. Written as DNA, the CDR3 is TGTGCCAGCAGCTTGGTAGGGGAGGTTCTGGGGGACACCATATATTTT.

The chain employs TRBV5-1 and TRBJ2-5; D is possibly TRBD2 (6 bases). Per germline, CDR1 SGHRS and CDR2 YFSETQ. The CDR3 loop spans 15 amino acids. The V end was cut by 4 bases, the J end by 2 bases, with 15 bases between. CDR3 protein: CASSLGGAGQETQYF. The CDR3 nucleotides read TGCGCCAGCAGCCTGGGCGGGGCGGGGCAAGAGACCCAGTACTTC.

The chain combines TRBV5-1 with TRBJ1-1; 8 bases agree with TRBD1. Trimming took 6 bases from V and 0 from J; bases not matched to a gene: 1. The CDR3 spans 13 residues. Germline V gene lookup returns CDR1 SGHRS and CDR2 YFSETQ. The CDR3: CASKDRVNTEAFF. The CDR3 region has the DNA TGCGCCAGCAAGGACAGGGTGAACACTGAAGCTTTCTTT.

The rearrangement uses TRBV10-1 and TRBJ1-5; no firm D call. Trimming pared 0 bases from V and 7 bases from J, leaving 7 bases between. Germline V gene data show CDR1 as WNHNN and CDR2 as SYGVQD (reference sequence). There are 13 residues in the CDR3. The CDR3 nucleotides are TGCGCCAGCAGTGAGTCGGCAGGCCAGCCCCAGCATTTT. Encoded protein: CASSESAGQPQHF.

This rearrangement joins TRBV5-6 to TRBJ1-1; perhaps TRBD1 as D (5 bases). Germline CDR1 reads SGHDT; CDR2 reads YYEEEE. The CDR3 is 13 amino acids. V shed 4 bases and J shed 1 base, with 8 bases lying between them. CDR3 amino acids: CASSIQGNTEAFF. The DNA of the CDR3 is TGTGCCAGCAGCATCCAGGGGAACACTGAAGCTTTCTTT.

The chain carries TRBV29-1 and TRBJ1-1; D might be TRBD1 (5 bases). The CDR3 length is 15 residues. Germline loops: CDR1 SQVTM, CDR2 ANQGSEA. Trimming took off 3 bases at V and 0 bases at J, with 14 bases between the two ends. The CDR3 DNA reads TGCAGCGTTGACTCCGGGGGGGGAGTGAACACTGAAGCTTTCTTT. Amino acid sequence: CSVDSGGGVNTEAFF.

The V and J genes are TRBV7-9 and TRBJ2-1, with 9 bases fitting TRBD2. V lost 6 bases and J lost 7; bases outside the gene matches: 19. The CDR3 contains 18 residues. Germline CDR1 and CDR2: SEHNR and FQNEAQ (reference sequence). For the CDR3, the DNA is TGTGCCAGCAGTTCCCTCACCTTAGCGGGAGAGGGGGGAAATGAGCAGTTCTTC. Translated, it gives CASSSLTLAGEGGNEQFF.

This clone turned up a few times. This chain joins TRBV6-5 and TRBJ1-4; 9 nucleotides align to TRBD1. The CDR3 length is 14 residues. V lost 5 bases and J lost 8; bases outside the gene matches: 6. Germline CDR1 is MNHEY and CDR2 is SVGAGI. Here the CDR3 DNA reads TGTGCCAGCAGTCTCGGACAGGGGAGGGAAAAACTGTTTTTT. This translates into CASSLGQGREKLFF.

This rearrangement joins TRBV5-1 to TRBJ2-1; 12 bases line up with TRBD2. CDR1 and CDR2 (germline): SGHRS, YFSETQ. J was trimmed by 14 bases and V by 0 bases; bases with no gene match: 6. The CDR3 has 14 amino acids. Here the CDR3 reads CASSLGASGGVEFF. The CDR3 DNA reads TGCGCCAGCAGCTTGGGTGCTAGCGGGGGGGTGGAGTTCTTC.